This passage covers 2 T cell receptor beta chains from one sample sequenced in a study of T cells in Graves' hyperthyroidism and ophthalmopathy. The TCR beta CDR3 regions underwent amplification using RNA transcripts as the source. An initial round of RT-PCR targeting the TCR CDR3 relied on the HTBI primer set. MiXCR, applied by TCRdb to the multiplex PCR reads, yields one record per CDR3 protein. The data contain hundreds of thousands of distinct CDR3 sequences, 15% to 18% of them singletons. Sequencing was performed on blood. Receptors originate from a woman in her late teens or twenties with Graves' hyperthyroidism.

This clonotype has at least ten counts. The CDR3 sequence: CSALPRGRAGTGELFF. The CDR3 DNA is TGCAGTGCTCTCCCCCGGGGGAGGGCCGGAACCGGGGAGCTGTTTTTT. V and J are TRBV20-1 and TRBJ2-2; 7 bases fit TRBD2. The CDR3 covers 16 residues. Germline CDR1 is DFQATT and CDR2 is SNEGSKA (reference sequence). Trimming took 5 bases from V and 5 from J; bases not matched to a gene: 14.

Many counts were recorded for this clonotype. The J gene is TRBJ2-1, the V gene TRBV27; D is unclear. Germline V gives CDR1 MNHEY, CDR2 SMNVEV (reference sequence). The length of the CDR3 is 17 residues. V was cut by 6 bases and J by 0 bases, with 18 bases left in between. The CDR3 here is CASSFFFRTDSYNEQFF. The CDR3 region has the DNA TGTGCCAGCAGCTTTTTCTTTAGGACGGACTCCTACAATGAGCAGTTCTTC.